These T cell receptor beta chains were read from a single sample in a study of cytomegalovirus exposure and HLA in healthy donors. Clones were read by immunoSEQ multiplex PCR, and TCRdb kept only the in-frame ones, dropping some. Among 150,000 to 200,000 clones listed, around 77% were seen once. Material: PBMCs. All receptors come from a man in his 60s in good health and CMV-seronegative. Each CDR3 is given with its conserved first and last residue. D genes are given only for firm matches.

d_call j_call v_call cdr3_nt cdr3_aa
. TRBJ2-3 TRBV5-4 TGTGCCAGCAGCTTAGGGACAACACCAGATACGCAGTATTTT CASSLGTTPDTQYF
. TRBJ2-7 TRBV29-1 TGCAGCGTGAATCCGGGACAACCCTACGAGCAGTACTTC CSVNPGQPYEQYF
. TRBJ2-3 TRBV11-2 TGTGCCAGCAGCTTCCGTCAGTCAGATACGCAGTATTTT CASSFRQSDTQYF
TRBD1 TRBJ1-1 TRBV4-2 TGTGCCAGCAGAGGGACAGGGAGTACTGAAGCTTTCTTT CASRGTGSTEAFF
. TRBJ1-4 TRBV5-6 TGTGCCAGCAGCTTGAGGGGCGGGGATGAAAAACTGTTTTTT CASSLRGGDEKLFF
TRBD2 TRBJ2-1 TRBV4-2 TGTGCCAGCAGCCAAGTCCCGGGACTAGCGGGAGGGGAGCAGTTCTTC CASSQVPGLAGGEQFF
TRBD1 TRBJ1-4 TRBV4-2 TGTGCCAGCAGCCAAGATCACCGGACAGGGGCTAATGAAAAACTGTTTTTT CASSQDHRTGANEKLFF
TRBD2 TRBJ2-1 TRBV5-1 TGCGCCAGCAGCCTAATAGCGGGGAGCTCCTACAATGAGCAGTTCTTC CASSLIAGSSYNEQFF
. TRBJ1-2 TRBV7-8 TGTGCCAGCAGCCCACTAGGGCCGTCTCCTAACTATGGCTACACCTTC CASSPLGPSPNYGYTF
. TRBJ2-5 TRBV28 TGTGCCAGCAGTTTCCCTCAGGTCTCGGGACAAGAGACCCAGTACTTC CASSFPQVSGQETQYF
. TRBJ1-5 TRBV6-1 TGTGCCAGCCGTGGCAGGGACAATCAGCCCCAGCATTTT CASRGRDNQPQHF
TRBD1 TRBJ1-1 TRBV15 TGTGCCACCAGCAGACCCCGGGACAGAATGAACACTGAAGCTTTCTTT CATSRPRDRMNTEAFF
TRBD1 TRBJ1-1 TRBV5-4 TGTGCCAGCAGCCAGACGGACAGGGGGGTAGAGACTGAAGCTTTCTTT CASSQTDRGVETEAFF
. TRBJ2-7 TRBV20-1 TGCAGTGGAGGGCCTCGGTACGAGCAGTACTTC CSGGPRYEQYF
TRBD2 TRBJ2-2 TRBV9 TGTGCCAGCAGCGTAGGTCTAGCGGGGGAGTTCGGGGAGCTGTTTTTT CASSVGLAGEFGELFF
TRBD1 TRBJ2-1 TRBV27 TGTGCCAGCAGTTTGGGGACAGTCACGTTCTTC CASSLGTVTFF
TRBD2 TRBJ2-5 TRBV28 TGTGCCAGCAGTGGACTAGCAGGGGAGACCCAGTACTTC CASSGLAGETQYF
TRBD1 TRBJ2-7 TRBV6-6 TGTGCCAGCAGTCACGGGGCCGGGACAGGGGTGTTCGAGCAGTACTTC CASSHGAGTGVFEQYF
. TRBJ1-2 TRBV5-1 TGCGCCAGCAGCTTGGCTTCGGGGGTAGCTGGTGGCTACACCTTC CASSLASGVAGGYTF
. TRBJ2-5 TRBV5-1 TGCGCCAGCAGCTTGGGTAAAGAGACCCAGTACTTC CASSLGKETQYF
. TRBJ2-7 TRBV5-6 TGTGCCAGCAGCTTGTTAGGGGCGTACGAGCAGTACTTC CASSLLGAYEQYF